Following are 10 T cell receptor beta chains from one sample sequenced in a study of blood T cell repertoires in COVID-19. Assay: immunoSEQ multiplex PCR; the TCRdb copy retains only in-frame clones and omits some. This sample has roughly 200,000 clones, with around four fifths found just once. Sequencing was done on a sample of PBMCs or T cells enriched from blood (not recorded which). All receptors come from a woman aged 45-60 years who had been exposed to COVID-19.

This clone has a handful of counts. The V call is TRBV21-1, the J call TRBJ1-5. TRBV21-1 is a known pseudogene. CDR3 size: 15 residues. The CDR3, as DNA: TGTGCCAGCAGCAAAGCTGGACTCATATTTCAGCCCCAGCATTTT. The encoded protein is CASSKAGLIFQPQHF.

The CDR3 sequence: CATSSRGDTEAFF. The CDR3 bases are TGTGCCACCTCATCACGGGGTGACACTGAAGCTTTCTTT. J is TRBJ1-1 and V is TRBV10-3; D remains ambiguous. Per germline, CDR1 ENHRY and CDR2 SYGVKD. With 10 bases removed from V and 3 bases from J, the gap between germline ends came to 15 bases. This CDR3 has 13 amino acids.

The rearrangement links TRBV5-1 to TRBJ1-3, with D possibly matching TRBD1 (6 bases). Trimming cost V 4 bases and J 3 bases, with 14 bases left between them. The CDR3 consists of 15 residues. The V gene's germline CDR1 is SGHRS and CDR2 YFSETQ. The CDR3 loop is CASSPRGGDGNTIYF. The CDR3 bases are TGCGCCAGCAGCCCGAGGGGGGGAGATGGAAACACCATATATTTT.

J is TRBJ2-7 and V is TRBV25-1, with 7 bases fitting TRBD2. The V and J ends lost 2 bases and 2 bases, in that order; junction bases with no gene match: 6. The germline gives CDR1 MGHDK, CDR2 SYGVNS. This CDR3 is built from 15 residues. CDR3 loop: CASSEGFGGTYEQYF. The CDR3 DNA is TGTGCCAGCAGTGAAGGGTTCGGGGGGACCTACGAGCAGTACTTC.

The chain links TRBV29-1 to TRBJ1-2; TRBD1 matches at 12 bases. V shed 7 bases, J shed 7 bases, and the junction held 7 bases outside the gene matches. CDR1 SQVTM and CDR2 ANQGSEA come from the germline V gene. CDR3 size: 13 residues. This CDR3 reads CSAPGQGASGYTF. The CDR3 nucleotides are TGCAGCGCCCCGGGACAGGGGGCTTCTGGCTACACCTTC.

V usage is TRBV18 and J usage is TRBJ1-1; the match to TRBD1 covers 9 bases. The V segment lost 6 bases and the J segment 1 base; nucleotides outside the gene matches: 6. This CDR3 region has 15 residues. Germline V gene sequence: CDR1 KGHSH, CDR2 LQKENI. CDR3: CASSLMDRGNTEAFF. The CDR3 nucleotides are TGTGCCAGCTCCCTCATGGACAGGGGGAACACTGAAGCTTTCTTT.

The chain employs TRBV18 and TRBJ1-2; the match to TRBD1 covers 10 bases. The trim removed 3 bases at V and 8 bases at J, leaving 3 bases unmatched. This CDR3 is 13 amino acids long. From germline, CDR1 is KGHSH and CDR2 LQKENI. The CDR3 DNA reads as TGTGCCAGCTCACCCGACAGGGGGCGAGGCTACACCTTC. Its protein product is CASSPDRGRGYTF.

The chain employs TRBV19 and TRBJ1-5; D might be TRBD1 (5 bases). Germline CDR1 is LNHDA and CDR2 is SQIVND (reference sequence). V was cut by 5 bases and J by 4 bases, with 12 bases left in between. This CDR3 region has 14 residues. In DNA, the CDR3 is TGTGCCAGTAGTCAGGGATTTGGAAATCAGCCCCAGCATTTT. Translation: CASSQGFGNQPQHF.

The chain couples TRBV7-9 to TRBJ2-7, with TRBD1 identical over 11 bases. This CDR3 spans 11 amino acids. The V gene's germline CDR1 is SEHNR and CDR2 FQNEAQ (reference sequence). With V trimmed by 8 bases and J by 6 bases, 0 bases remained unmatched. This CDR3 is CASGTGGEQYF. In DNA form, the CDR3 reads TGTGCCAGCGGGACAGGGGGCGAGCAGTACTTC. Looking up the rest from reference TRBV7-9 and TRBJ2-7 gives the full variable domain: DTGVSQNPRHKITKRGQNVTFRCDPISEHNRLYWYRQTLGQGPEFLTYFQNEAQLEKSRLLSDRFSAERPKGSFSTLEIQRTEQGDSAMYLCASGTGGEQYFGPGTRLTVT.

The chain employs TRBV12-3 or TRBV12-4 and TRBJ2-7, with D unresolved. The ends were cut back, 3 bases at V and 3 bases at J, with 6 bases in the middle. The CDR3 length is 12 residues. CDR3: CASSLFNYEQYF. In DNA, the CDR3 is TGTGCCAGCAGTTTGTTCAACTACGAGCAGTACTTC.